These 10 T cell receptor beta chains originate from one sample sequenced in a study of cytomegalovirus exposure and HLA in healthy donors. It was with 60 Vbeta and 13 Jbeta primers that the PCR ran. Sequencing used immunoSEQ multiplex PCR; TCRdb keeps in-frame clones, though not all of them. The sample yields 130,000 or so clones, about 70% seen once. The sequenced sample was PBMCs. These receptors were collected from a woman aged 40 to 50 in good health and CMV-seropositive.

The rearrangement uses TRBV10-1 and TRBJ2-5, with D possibly being TRBD2 (5 bases). The J call may be wrong; the DNA end is better matched by TRBJ2-7. Germline CDR1 reads WNHNN; CDR2 reads SYGVQD (reference sequence). There are 15 residues in the CDR3. CDR3 coding DNA: TGCGCCAGCAGTGAGTCCAGCGGTATGGGTCTCGAGCAGTACTTC. As protein: CASSESSGMGLEQYF.

The chain employs TRBV5-6 and TRBJ1-4; no definite D call. The CDR3 has 15 amino acids. V was shortened by 2 bases and J by 3 bases, with 11 bases between the two germline ends. Germline CDR1 and CDR2: SGHDT and YYEEEE. CDR3 region: CASSFGMSANEKLFF. The CDR3 bases are TGTGCCAGCAGCTTTGGTATGTCGGCTAATGAAAAACTGTTTTTT.

This chain connects TRBV5-1 to TRBJ2-1, with D maybe TRBD2 (5 bases). Trimming cost V 0 bases and J 10 bases, with 14 bases left between them. Germline CDR1 reads SGHRS; CDR2 reads YFSETQ. CDR3 length: 14 residues. The CDR3, as DNA: TGCGCCAGCAGCTTGGAGAGCGGCTTAGGGGAGCAGTTCTTC. Protein product: CASSLESGLGEQFF.

This chain connects TRBV5-4 to TRBJ1-1; D possibly corresponds to TRBD1 (5 bases). Germline V gene lookup returns CDR1 SGHNT and CDR2 YYREEE (reference sequence). The CDR3 is made up of 15 amino acids. Trimming left V 4 bases short and J 1 base short, with 14 bases between. The CDR3 loop is CASSAVQGRNTEAFF. CDR3 nucleotides: TGTGCCAGCAGCGCCGTGCAGGGCCGGAACACTGAAGCTTTCTTT.

The V gene is TRBV19, the J gene TRBJ2-1, with TRBD2 matching 8 bases. The germline CDR1 and CDR2 sequences are LNHDA and SQIVND (reference sequence). J was trimmed by 4 bases and V by 3 bases; bases with no gene match: 8. The CDR3 has 16 amino acids. CDR3 bases: TGTGCCAGTAGTATCCCCCCCGGGGGGGAATACAATGAGCAGTTCTTC. It codes for CASSIPPGGEYNEQFF.

This clone was observed at least ten times. The chain recombines TRBV28 with TRBJ2-7, with D hard to call. This CDR3 contains 12 residues. The germline V gene has CDR1 MDHEN and CDR2 SYDVKM. Trimming took off 5 bases at V and 6 bases at J, with 11 bases between the two ends. The CDR3 coding sequence is TGTGCCAGCAGTCCAGCCGGGTTCGAGCAGTACTTC. It translates to CASSPAGFEQYF.

Only a few counts were recorded for this clone. Other DNA sequences of this sample code for an identical CDR3. The chain combines TRBV14 with TRBJ1-1, with unresolved D. The CDR3 is 13 residues long. V shed 0 bases and J shed 1 base, with 3 bases lying between them. Germline-derived CDR1 and CDR2 are SGHDN and FVKESK. This CDR3 reads CASSQDRNTEAFF. CDR3 coding DNA: TGTGCCAGCAGCCAAGATAGGAACACTGAAGCTTTCTTT.

This clone was counted only a few times. The chain carries TRBV1 and TRBJ2-7; the D call in the table, TRBD1, was not verified against the DNA. TRBV1 is marked as a pseudogene. There are 12 residues in the CDR3. This chain's CDR3 is CTSSLKFYEQYF. The DNA for the CDR3 is TGCACCAGCAGCCTCAAATTTTACGAGCAGTACTTC.

V is TRBV27 and J is TRBJ1-2; perhaps TRBD1 as D (6 bases). The CDR3 has 13 amino acids. V lost 3 bases and J lost 7, with 12 bases in between. From germline, CDR1 is MNHEY and CDR2 SMNVEV (reference sequence). The chain's CDR3 is CASSFGGGRGYTF. The CDR3 DNA follows: TGTGCCAGCAGTTTCGGGGGGGGGCGTGGCTACACCTTC.

The rearrangement joins TRBV4-1 to TRBJ2-3, with a weak D call TRBD1 (6 bases). CDR1 is MGHRA, CDR2 YSYEKL, per germline. Trimming left V 0 bases short and J 1 base short, with 11 bases between. This CDR3 is 16 amino acids long. The CDR3 sequence is CASSQERGSRTDTQYF. The CDR3 nucleotides are TGCGCCAGCAGCCAAGAAAGGGGGAGCCGCACAGATACGCAGTATTTT.